Given below is one T cell receptor (beta chain) in context. The entry originates in a study of blood T cell repertoires in COVID-19. Study-wide context: COVID-19 samples collected from the United States, Italy and Spain covered acute and convalescent phases. PBMCs, B-cell-depleted T cells, or T cells provided the cDNA or gDNA that made up the material.

Libraries were prepared by immunoSEQ multiplex PCR; TCRdb keeps only in-frame clonotypes and omits some of them. The profile shows about 150,000 clones, around 80% of them singletons. The V segment lost 5 bases and the J segment 2 bases; nucleotides outside the gene matches: 6. This CDR3 comprises 15 residues. Germline CDR1 SEHNR, CDR2 FQNEAQ (reference sequence). The chain uses TRBV7-9 and TRBJ2-3; 8 bases fit TRBD1. This receptor was taken from a man aged 45-65 years who had recovered from COVID-19. The sequencing sample was made of PBMCs or T cells enriched from blood (not recorded which). CDR3 loop: CASSAGQGYTDTQYF. Here the CDR3 DNA reads TGTGCCAGCAGCGCCGGACAGGGCTACACAGATACGCAGTATTTT. The variable domain in full, completed from reference TRBV7-9 and TRBJ2-3, reads DTGVSQNPRHKITKRGQNVTFRCDPISEHNRLYWYRQTLGQGPEFLTYFQNEAQLEKSRLLSDRFSAERPKGSFSTLEIQRTEQGDSAMYLCASSAGQGYTDTQYFGPGTRLTVL.